This record concerns one T cell receptor beta chain sequence. In germline, CDR1 is MDHEN, CDR2 SYDVKM. This CDR3 is 14 amino acids long. Trimming left V 5 bases short and J 2 bases short, with 13 bases between. This record belongs to a study of blood T cell repertoires in COVID-19. Overall study: Samples of COVID-19 (acute and convalescent) were obtained from the United States, Italy and Spain. Sample material is recorded as cDNA or gDNA derived from T cells, B-cell-depleted T cells, or PBMCs.

Study processing details: Reference gene primer amplification in the assay estimated nucleated cell counts. TCRdb's table, derived via immunoSEQ multiplex PCR, lists solely in-frame clones and lacks some. V and J calls and clone size are copied from that table; D and trimming were computed from the DNA. The sample records 150,000 to 180,000 clones, about 90% being singletons. This sequence joins TRBV28 and TRBJ2-7; D possibly corresponds to TRBD2 (6 bases). The sample consisted of peripheral blood. This TCR was recovered from a man between 45 and 60 years old with acute or convalescent COVID-19. The CDR3, as DNA: TGTGCCAGCAGTCTGTTGCGGGATACCTACGAGCAGTACTTC. It translates to CASSLLRDTYEQYF.